A single TCR beta chain is shown here with its context. The sample originates from a study of shared clonotypes between healthy human individuals. TCRdb's copy holds only in-frame clones and misses some; the assay was immunoSEQ multiplex PCR. Seen here are about 490,000 clones, approximately 81% observed once, and the top ten hold about 12%. The receptor comes from a woman aged 40 to 55 in good health. Some clones in this sample may be carry-over from other donors' samples. Sequenced sample: PBMCs.

CDR3 nucleotides: TGTGCCAGCAGCTTGAAGGAGCAGTACTTC. Protein sequence: CASSLKEQYF. The chain recombines TRBV5-4 with TRBJ2-7, with D unresolved. Trimming stripped 1 base from V and 7 bases from J, with 3 bases between. The germline gives CDR1 SGHNT, CDR2 YYREEE (reference sequence). The CDR3 spans 10 residues.